Detailed here is one TCR beta chain. Its cognate antigen is unknown. 13 Jbeta primers and 60 Vbeta primers were used for the PCR. Libraries were prepared by immunoSEQ multiplex PCR; TCRdb keeps only in-frame clonotypes and omits some of them. The data contain 75,000 to 100,000 clones, around three quarters of them singletons. This entry belongs to a study of cytomegalovirus exposure and HLA in healthy donors. The study, taken as a whole, reports: A likely sequencing artifact accounted for one observed cluster of highly shared sequence variants. There were some V segments, including TRBV6-2 and TRBV6-3, excluded as indistinguishable. In a later analysis, a missense DCLRE1C variant was linked to TCR beta V- and J-gene trimming. DRB1 showed the most TCR associations and HLA-C the fewest in a later analysis, as rates varied by HLA locus.

There are 15 residues in the CDR3. Germline loops: CDR1 WSHSY, CDR2 SAAADI. The trim removed 9 bases at V and 2 bases at J, leaving 8 bases unmatched. This receptor was identified in a man aged 30 to 45 in good health and CMV-seronegative. V is TRBV10-2 and J is TRBJ1-5, with 9 bases matching TRBD1. Material: PBMCs. CDR3 loop: CASHRDRDRNQPQHF. In DNA, the CDR3 is TGCGCCAGTCACCGGGACAGGGATCGCAATCAGCCCCAGCATTTT.